What follows are 2 T cell receptor beta chains derived from one specimen sequenced in a study of tumor and adjacent non-tumor tissue in lung cancer. TCRbeta libraries were built with three rounds of nested PCR, modified from ARM-PCR. TCRdb used MiXCR to reprocess the multiplex PCR reads, holding one entry per CDR3 protein. The sample holds fewer than 150,000 distinct CDR3 sequences, about 71% seen once. The template was RNA from unsorted bulk tissue. Sequenced input: lung tumor tissue. The origin of the receptors is a man in his sixties with small cell lung cancer.

The chain combines TRBV6-6 with TRBJ2-6, with TRBD2 matching 7 bases. V was clipped by 11 bases and J by 4 bases; unmatched bases: 17. The CDR3 is 17 residues long. In germline, CDR1 is MNHNY, CDR2 SVGAGI (reference sequence). CDR3 loop: CACSYNLGGAGANVLTF. The DNA of the CDR3 is TGTGCCTGTAGTTATAATCTGGGAGGGGCCGGGGCCAACGTCCTGACTTTC.

The chain joins TRBV29-1 to TRBJ2-1; D remains unclear. The germline gives CDR1 SQVTM, CDR2 ANQGSEA. Trimming left V 2 bases short and J 12 bases short, with 11 bases between. The CDR3 has 11 residues. CDR3 in amino acids: CSVENSRVQFF. Written as DNA, the CDR3 is TGCAGCGTTGAAAACAGTCGGGTGCAGTTCTTC.